This is a list of T cell receptor beta chains from one sample in a study of shared clonotypes between healthy human individuals. Measured with immunoSEQ multiplex PCR; TCRdb has only the in-frame clones, and not every one. Among roughly 2.6 million clones listed, 90% to 95% were seen once. Material for sequencing was naive CD4+ T cells sorted from blood. All receptors come from a man aged 18 to 30 in good health. Each CDR3 is given with its conserved first and last residue. The D gene is left open where the match is weak.

>TRBV9|TRBJ2-3|TRBD1
TGTGCCAGCAGCGTCCGCCGGGACAGGGATCCAGATACGCAGTATTTT
CASSVRRDRDPDTQYF
>TRBV11-2|TRBJ2-7|TRBD2
TGTGCCAGCAGCTCCGTCGGGGGGATGGGCCACGAGCAGTACTTC
CASSSVGGMGHEQYF
>TRBV18|TRBJ2-5|.
TGTGCCAGCTCACCGTTCCAATCTGAGACCCAGTACTTC
CASSPFQSETQYF
>TRBV4-1|TRBJ2-7|TRBD2
TGCGCCAGCAGCCAAGAACGCGGACTAGCGGGGACCTACGAGCAGTACTTC
CASSQERGLAGTYEQYF
>TRBV2|TRBJ1-1|.
TGTGCCAGCAGGGGGGAGGTAAACACTGAAGCTTTCTTT
CASRGEVNTEAFF
>TRBV9|TRBJ2-7|.
TGTGCCAGCAGCGTAGCCGCTGGGGCGGCCTACGAGCAGTACTTC
CASSVAAGAAYEQYF
>TRBV12-2|TRBJ1-6|.
TGTGCAAGTCGCTTAGCGGTGGATGGAGGCCGAAGCTCCTATAATTCACCCCTCCACTTT
CASRLAVDGGRSSYNSPLHF
>TRBV5-6|TRBJ1-3|.
TGTGCCAGCAGCTATGACTCTGGAAACACCATATATTTT
CASSYDSGNTIYF
>TRBV18|TRBJ1-2|.
TGTGCCAGCTCACCACCCGAGCGGCGGGGGAGTGGCTACACCTTC
CASSPPERRGSGYTF
>TRBV19|TRBJ2-3|.
TGTGCCAGTAGTATGGGCACCAATACGCAGTATTTT
CASSMGTNTQYF
>TRBV5-6|TRBJ2-7|TRBD2
TGTGCCAGCAGCTTTATCGGCGGGAGGGCCTACGAGCAGTACTTC
CASSFIGGRAYEQYF
>TRBV20-1|TRBJ2-7|.
TGCAGTGCTAGTGAAGAATACGAGCAGTACTTC
CSASEEYEQYF
>TRBV19|TRBJ2-7|TRBD2
TGTGCCAGTAGCGGGACTAGCGGGACGTACGAGCAGTACTTC
CASSGTSGTYEQYF
>TRBV30|TRBJ2-3|.
TGTGCCTGGAGTGTACGAGGTAGCGTGGCAGATACGCAGTATTTT
CAWSVRGSVADTQYF
>TRBV6-1|TRBJ2-1|.
TGTGCCAGCAGTGTATCACAGTTATTCGATGAGCAGTTCTTC
CASSVSQLFDEQFF
>TRBV9|TRBJ2-6|.
TGTGCCAGCAGCGTAGGTCAGGGGCGTGGGGCCAACGTCCTGACTTTC
CASSVGQGRGANVLTF